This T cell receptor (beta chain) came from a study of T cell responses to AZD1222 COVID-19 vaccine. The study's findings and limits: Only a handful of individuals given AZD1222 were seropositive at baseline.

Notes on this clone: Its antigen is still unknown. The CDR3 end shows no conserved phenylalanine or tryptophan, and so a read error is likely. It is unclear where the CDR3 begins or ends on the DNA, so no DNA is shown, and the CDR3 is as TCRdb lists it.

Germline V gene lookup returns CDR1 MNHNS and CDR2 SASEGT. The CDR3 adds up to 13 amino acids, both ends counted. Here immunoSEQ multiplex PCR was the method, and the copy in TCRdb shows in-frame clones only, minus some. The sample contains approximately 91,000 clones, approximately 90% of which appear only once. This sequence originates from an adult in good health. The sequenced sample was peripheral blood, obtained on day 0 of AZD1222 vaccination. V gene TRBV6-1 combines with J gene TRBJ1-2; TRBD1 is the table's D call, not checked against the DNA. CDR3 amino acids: CASSDGQASWPLL.